This T cell receptor (beta chain) was captured by sequencing in a study of T cell responses to AZD1222 COVID-19 vaccine. Generated by immunoSEQ multiplex PCR, the TCRdb table keeps only in-frame clones and is missing some. The sample yields more than 120,000 clones, almost 90% seen once. With respect to this clone: No antigen is known for it.

Overall study results and limits: Breadth and depth of Spike-specific TCRs rose after two AZD1222 doses. Vaccine-associated CD4 TCRs spanned spike, dominant at 160-218 and 743-854.

Pooling was applied to second doses at about 4 or about 12 weeks. Trimming cost V 7 bases and J 5 bases, with 14 bases left between them. The CDR3 totals 13 residues. Germline V gene data show CDR1 as MDHEN and CDR2 as SYDVKM. This clonotype originated in an adult who received the AZD1222 COVID-19 vaccine. The rearrangement links TRBV28 to TRBJ1-1; no definite D call. Specimen: peripheral blood, collected 28 days after the second AZD1222 dose. The CDR3 is CASIFLTGTEAFF. The CDR3, as DNA: TGTGCCAGCATCTTCCTTACTGGGACTGAAGCTTTCTTT.